Presented here are 30 T cell receptor beta chains from one specimen sequenced in a study of T-cell memory formation after mild COVID-19. TCRdb called the 5' RACE reads again in MiXCR, with one record for every CDR3 protein. The sample has almost 35,000 distinct CDR3 sequences; 7.5% to 8% are singletons. The sample comprised PBMCs or a T cell subset sorted from them (not recorded which). These receptors were obtained from a man aged 18 to 35 who had mild COVID-19 (a few samples of this study predate the infection). Cell type and time point are not known.

The gene calls are TRBV5-1 and TRBJ1-4, with D perhaps matching TRBD1 (5 bases). Germline assignment: CDR1 SGHRS and CDR2 YFSETQ. V was cut by 5 bases and J by 0 bases, with 8 bases left in between. This CDR3 is 14 amino acids long. The CDR3 coding sequence is TGCGCCAGCAGGACGGGGCCAACTAATGAAAAACTGTTTTTT. Its translation: CASRTGPTNEKLFF. Based on the CDR3 plus reference TRBV5-1 and TRBJ1-4, the full variable domain is KAGVTQTPRYLIKTRGQQVTLSCSPISGHRSVSWYQQTPGQGLQFLFEYFSETQRNKGNFPGRFSGRQFSNSRSEMNVSTLELGDSALYLCASRTGPTNEKLFFGSGTQLSVL.

The chain uses TRBV30 and TRBJ2-2; D call uncertain. This CDR3 is built from 18 residues. Germline CDR1 reads GTSNPN; CDR2 reads SVGIG (reference sequence). The V gene lost 0 bases and the J gene lost 4 bases, with 21 bases spanning the gap. The CDR3 DNA reads as TGTGCCTGGAGTGTACAGAGCAGAATAAACCTGGGCACCGGGGAGCTGTTTTTT. Residues: CAWSVQSRINLGTGELFF. Drawing the rest from reference TRBV30 and TRBJ2-2, the complete variable domain is SQTIHQWPATLVQPVGSPLSLECTVEGTSNPNLYWYRQAAGRGLQLLFYSVGIGQISSEVPQNLSASRPQDRQFILSSKKLLLSDSGFYLCAWSVQSRINLGTGELFFGEGSRLTVL.

This clonotype appeared many times. The chain has TRBV12-3 or TRBV12-4 and TRBJ2-4, with D possibly TRBD1 on 6 matching bases. V lost 2 bases to trimming and J lost 1 base, with 6 bases between them. This CDR3 spans 14 amino acids. In DNA form, the CDR3 reads TGTGCCAGCAGTTTACAGGGGGCCAAAAACATTCAGTACTTC. Encoded protein: CASSLQGAKNIQYF.

This clonotype was seen at least ten times. The V call is TRBV19, the J call TRBJ2-1; TRBD2 aligns across 10 bases. The germline V gene has CDR1 LNHDA and CDR2 SQIVND (reference sequence). This CDR3 spans 16 amino acids. The trim removed 3 bases at V and 2 bases at J, leaving 4 bases unmatched. This CDR3 reads CASSMELAGTYNEQFF. CDR3 DNA: TGTGCCAGTAGTATGGAACTAGCGGGGACCTACAATGAGCAGTTCTTC.

At least ten counts were recorded for this clonotype. The chain couples TRBV7-9 to TRBJ1-5; weak D call: TRBD1 (5 bases). The CDR3 runs 14 residues. V lost 8 bases and J 11 bases, leaving 22 bases between the germline ends. The germline V gene encodes CDR1 SEHNR and CDR2 FQNEAQ (reference sequence). Here the CDR3 DNA reads TGTGCCAGCGGAGACGTCAACCGGGGGGGGGCCCAGCATTTT. Its translation: CASGDVNRGGAQHF.

This clonotype has a count of ten or more. The genes are TRBV5-1 and TRBJ2-3; D ambiguous. This CDR3 has 14 amino acids. Germline V lookup: CDR1 SGHRS, CDR2 YFSETQ. V lost 5 bases and J lost 4, with 14 bases in between. CDR3 in DNA: TGCGCCAGCAGATGGGCATATTTGGCAGATACGCAGTATTTT. Translation: CASRWAYLADTQYF.

The genes are TRBV6-2 or TRBV6-3 and TRBJ1-1, with a possible D match to TRBD1 (5 bases). This CDR3 is built from 12 residues. V was pared by 7 bases and J by 7 bases, with 13 bases between. The germline gives CDR1 MNHEY, CDR2 SVGEGT. CDR3 in DNA: TGTGCCAGCAATCGGGGCGGGGGTGAAGCTTTCTTT. It translates to CASNRGGGEAFF.

This clonotype was found many times. The missing conserved phenylalanine or tryptophan at the end of this CDR3 makes a read error likely. Because the CDR3's place on the DNA is in doubt, the DNA is left out and the CDR3 is given as listed by TCRdb. J is TRBJ2-1 and V is TRBV7-2; TRBD2 reflects the table's D call only, with no check against the DNA. The CDR3 region is 11 residues in length, termini included. In germline, CDR1 is SGHTA, CDR2 FQGNSA. The CDR3 is CASSLRDCSRV.

This clonotype was seen many times. The chain recombines TRBV7-9 with TRBJ1-1; D call uncertain. Germline lookup yields CDR1 SEHNR and CDR2 FQNEAQ (reference sequence). The V gene lost 5 bases and the J gene lost 0 bases, with 4 bases spanning the gap. This CDR3 has 12 residues. CDR3 DNA sequence: TGTGCCAGCAGCAGACTGAACACTGAAGCTTTCTTT. Protein: CASSRLNTEAFF. The variable domain in full, completed from reference TRBV7-9 and TRBJ1-1, reads DTGVSQNPRHKITKRGQNVTFRCDPISEHNRLYWYRQTLGQGPEFLTYFQNEAQLEKSRLLSDRFSAERPKGSFSTLEIQRTEQGDSAMYLCASSRLNTEAFFGQGTRLTVV.

This clonotype was picked up many times. One end of the junction varies from germline; a read error may be responsible. The chain is built from TRBV12-3 or TRBV12-4 and TRBJ1-6; maybe TRBD1 (6 bases). The CDR3 is 13 amino acids. The CDR3 protein is CASQEGGYSSLHF. The CDR3 DNA is TGTGCCAGCCAGGAGGGGGGATATTCATCCCTCCACTTT.

This clonotype was recorded many times. The chain couples TRBV18 to TRBJ1-6; D gene ambiguous. Deletions cut 2 bases from V and 0 bases from J, with 5 bases between. Looked up from germline, CDR1 is KGHSH and CDR2 is LQKENI. This CDR3 is built from 15 residues. The CDR3 nucleotides read TGTGCCAGCTCACCAGCGAGCTCCTATAATTCACCCCTCCACTTT. Its protein product is CASSPASSYNSPLHF.

This clonotype was detected ten times or more. This rearrangement joins TRBV4-2 to TRBJ2-5, with 9 bases lining up with TRBD2. Losses at the gene ends were 4 bases for V and 0 bases for J; bases not matched to a gene: 6. This CDR3 has 16 amino acids. The germline V gene encodes CDR1 LGHNA and CDR2 YNFKEQ. The CDR3 here is CASSPLAGPNQETQYF. CDR3 nucleotides: TGTGCCAGCAGCCCTCTAGCGGGGCCAAACCAAGAGACCCAGTACTTC.

This clonotype has a handful of counts. The rearrangement uses TRBV12-3 or TRBV12-4 and TRBJ2-3; TRBD2 matches 16 bases. Trimming cost V 6 bases and J 5 bases; bases outside gene matches: 14. This CDR3 spans 19 amino acids. The CDR3 DNA is TGTGCCAGCAGCTCGCAAGGGACTAGCGGGGGGGTTAGTAGAGATACGCAGTATTTT. Translated, it gives CASSSQGTSGGVSRDTQYF.

The chain combines TRBV29-1 with TRBJ1-3; D gene uncertain. This CDR3 is 14 amino acids long. The germline V gene has CDR1 SQVTM and CDR2 ANQGSEA. V was shortened by 0 bases and J by 10 bases, with 16 bases between the two germline ends. CDR3 sequence (DNA): TGCAGCGTTGAAGATCCGGTTAATGGTATTACCATATATTTT. It is translated as CSVEDPVNGITIYF.

The sample holds many counts of this clonotype. The chain employs TRBV5-1 and TRBJ2-1, with 11 bases fitting TRBD2. Trimming cost V 6 bases and J 4 bases; bases outside gene matches: 12. This CDR3 is 17 amino acids long. Germline loops: CDR1 SGHRS, CDR2 YFSETQ. CDR3 coding DNA: TGCGCCAGCACCCTTGGGCCCGGGACTAGCGGATACAATGAGCAGTTCTTC. Translation: CASTLGPGTSGYNEQFF.

The chain couples TRBV6-2 or TRBV6-3 to TRBJ1-2, with D unresolved. CDR3 length: 11 amino acids. Germline loops: CDR1 MNHEY, CDR2 SVGEGT. The V and J ends lost 4 bases and 5 bases respectively, with 5 bases between them. CDR3 amino acids: CASSSEYGYTF. Written as DNA, the CDR3 is TGTGCCAGCAGTTCAGAATATGGCTACACCTTC.

This clonotype was counted at least ten times. The chain carries TRBV7-6 and TRBJ2-1, with 11 bases that match TRBD2. The ends lost 3 bases at V and 5 bases at J; junction bases unmatched: 6. The CDR3 consists of 16 residues. CDR1 is SGHVS, CDR2 FNYEAQ, per germline. As DNA, the CDR3 is TGTGCCAGCAGCTTCGAACTAGCGGGGGACCACAATGAGCAGTTCTTC. Residues: CASSFELAGDHNEQFF. Full variable domain (outside the CDR3, taken from reference TRBV7-6 and TRBJ2-1): GAGVSQSPRYKVTKRGQDVALRCDPISGHVSLYWYRQALGQGPEFLTYFNYEAQQDKSGLPNDRFSAERPEGSISTLTIQRTEQRDSAMYRCASSFELAGDHNEQFFGPGTRLTVL.

The rearrangement joins TRBV4-3 to TRBJ1-5, with unresolved D. In germline, CDR1 is LGHNA, CDR2 YSLEER. V lost 0 bases and J lost 4, with 13 bases in between. CDR3 length: 16 amino acids. CDR3 region: CASSQDLRHKNQPQHF. Here the CDR3 DNA reads TGCGCCAGCAGCCAAGACTTAAGGCACAAGAATCAGCCCCAGCATTTT.

This clonotype was observed many times. This rearrangement joins TRBV18 to TRBJ1-1, with 7 bases aligning to TRBD1. The length of the CDR3 is 16 residues. CDR1 and CDR2 (germline): KGHSH, LQKENI. V dropped 3 bases and J dropped 7; count of bases not matched to a gene: 14. CDR3 sequence (DNA): TGTGCCAGCTCACCTTACACCGACGGGACAGTTAGTGAAGCTTTCTTT. It is translated as CASSPYTDGTVSEAFF.

This clonotype was counted ten times or more. The V gene is TRBV7-9, the J gene TRBJ2-7; D might be TRBD1 (6 bases). V was clipped by 6 bases and J by 0 bases, with 15 bases between them. Germline assignment: CDR1 SEHNR and CDR2 FQNEAQ (reference sequence). The CDR3 is made up of 15 amino acids. The CDR3 region is CASSPRPGDSYEQYF. The CDR3 DNA sequence: TGTGCCAGCAGTCCCCGTCCAGGGGACTCCTACGAGCAGTACTTC.

This clonotype appeared many times. DNA for the CDR3: TGCAGTGCTAAGGGCAGCAACTACGAGCAGTACGTC. Amino acids: CSAKGSNYEQYV. The chain has TRBV20-1 and TRBJ2-7; no reliable D call. V was trimmed by 4 bases and J by 3 bases, leaving 10 bases between them. Germline lookup yields CDR1 DFQATT and CDR2 SNEGSKA (reference sequence). The CDR3 length is 12 residues.

The sample holds many counts of this clonotype. V usage is TRBV6-1 and J usage is TRBJ2-6, with unresolved D. CDR3 length: 16 residues. Trimming removed 5 bases at V and 0 bases at J, with 11 bases between. Germline CDR1 and CDR2: MNHNS and SASEGT. CDR3 residues: CASSWAITSGANVLTF. DNA of the CDR3: TGTGCCAGCAGTTGGGCGATTACCTCTGGGGCCAACGTCCTGACTTTC.

The genes are TRBV7-2 and TRBJ2-1; no definite D call. This CDR3 has 15 amino acids. Germline V gene lookup returns CDR1 SGHTA and CDR2 FQGNSA. V dropped 1 base and J dropped 2 bases, with 9 bases sitting between them. The CDR3 DNA follows: TGTGCCAGCAGCTTAGAGTATCTAGCCTACAATGAGCAGTTCTTC. This translates into CASSLEYLAYNEQFF.

This clonotype was detected a few times. The chain recombines TRBV2 with TRBJ2-5; 10 bases are a match to TRBD2. CDR3 size: 15 residues. CDR1 SNHLY and CDR2 FYNNEI come from the germline V gene. The V segment lost 4 bases and the J segment 4 bases; nucleotides outside the gene matches: 6. Here the CDR3 DNA reads TGTGCCAGCAGTGCAGCGGGGGGGCCAGCAGAGACCCAGTACTTC. Translating it yields CASSAAGGPAETQYF.

The V call is TRBV12-3 or TRBV12-4, the J call TRBJ1-1, with D perhaps TRBD1 (6 bases). The CDR3 loop spans 14 amino acids. V shed 7 bases and J shed 5 bases, with 17 bases lying between them. The CDR3 region is CASITGRSKTEAFF. The CDR3, as DNA: TGTGCCAGCATTACAGGGAGGTCGAAGACTGAAGCTTTCTTT.

The table lists this clonotype with many counts. This rearrangement joins TRBV6-1 to TRBJ2-3; no firm D call. Germline V gives CDR1 MNHNS, CDR2 SASEGT. There are 13 residues in the CDR3. V lost 3 bases and J 4 bases, leaving 8 bases between the germline ends. The CDR3 DNA reads TGTGCCAGCAGTGACCGCCAGCCAGATACGCAGTATTTT. Its protein is CASSDRQPDTQYF.

This clonotype occurred many times. This sequence joins TRBV18 and TRBJ2-7; either TRBD1 or TRBD2 may fit D (5 bases each). Looked up from germline, CDR1 is KGHSH and CDR2 is LQKENI. CDR3 length equals 14 residues. The V gene lost 3 bases and the J gene lost 4 bases, with 13 bases spanning the gap. CDR3 sequence reads: CASSPGTELYEQYV. As DNA, the CDR3 is TGTGCCAGCTCACCCGGGACGGAACTTTACGAGCAGTACGTC.

This clonotype has ten or more counts. The genes are TRBV20-1 and TRBJ2-3; 7 positions agree with TRBD2. The germline gives CDR1 DFQATT, CDR2 SNEGSKA (reference sequence). V dropped 4 bases and J dropped 4; count of bases not matched to a gene: 8. The CDR3 has 14 residues. The CDR3 region has the DNA TGCAGTGCTATCGTCCAAGCGGGGTCAGATACGCAGTATTTT. It specifies CSAIVQAGSDTQYF.

The J gene is TRBJ1-2, the V gene TRBV12-3 or TRBV12-4; 9 bases line up with TRBD1. The V gene end was trimmed by 7 bases and the J gene end by 8 bases; junction bases not matched to a gene: 11. The CDR3 runs 14 residues. The CDR3 region has the DNA TGTGCCAGCAACCTGGTACAGGGGGCGCAGGGCTACACCTTC. It is translated as CASNLVQGAQGYTF.

This clonotype was seen ten or more times. This rearrangement joins TRBV7-2 to TRBJ2-3; maybe TRBD1 (6 bases). V lost 3 bases to trimming and J lost 6 bases, with 22 bases between them. Looked up from germline, CDR1 is SGHTA and CDR2 is FQGNSA. The CDR3 covers 17 residues. In nucleotides, the CDR3 is TGTGCCAGCAGCTTGGCCCCGGGACATTGGATGTCCGATACGCAGTATTTT. As protein: CASSLAPGHWMSDTQYF.